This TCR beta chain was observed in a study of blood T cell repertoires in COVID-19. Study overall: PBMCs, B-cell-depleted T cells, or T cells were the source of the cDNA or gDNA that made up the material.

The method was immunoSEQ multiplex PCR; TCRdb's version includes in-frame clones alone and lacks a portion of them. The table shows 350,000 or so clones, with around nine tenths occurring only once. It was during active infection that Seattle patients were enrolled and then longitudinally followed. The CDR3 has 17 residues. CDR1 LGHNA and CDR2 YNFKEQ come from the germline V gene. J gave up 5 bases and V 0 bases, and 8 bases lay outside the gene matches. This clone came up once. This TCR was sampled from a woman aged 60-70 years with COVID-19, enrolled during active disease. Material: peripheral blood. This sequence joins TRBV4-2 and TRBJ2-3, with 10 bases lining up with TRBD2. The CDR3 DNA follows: TGTGCCAGCAGCCAAGAGAAAAGCGGGGGGGCCTTAGATACGCAGTATTTT. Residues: CASSQEKSGGALDTQYF.